What follows describes a single T cell receptor (beta chain). The V gene lost 6 bases and the J gene lost 1 base, with 9 bases spanning the gap. This CDR3 region has 13 residues. This sample is drawn from a study of blood T cell repertoires in COVID-19. Turning to the study itself: Some COVID-19 samples were acute and others convalescent; all came from the United States, Italy and Spain. PBMCs, B-cell-depleted T cells, or T cells were the source of the cDNA or gDNA that made up the material.

The table came from immunoSEQ multiplex PCR; TCRdb's copy has only in-frame clones and leaves some out. The sample lists 100,000 to 150,000 clones, roughly four fifths seen once, with roughly 10% in the top ten. The receptor was derived from a man aged 40-49 years with active or convalescent COVID-19. The sample comprised peripheral blood. This sequence joins TRBV12-3 or TRBV12-4 and TRBJ1-1; possible D gene TRBD1, 6 bases. The chain's CDR3 is CASSRGANTEAFF. For the CDR3, the DNA is TGTGCCAGCAGCCGGGGGGCGAACACTGAAGCTTTCTTT.